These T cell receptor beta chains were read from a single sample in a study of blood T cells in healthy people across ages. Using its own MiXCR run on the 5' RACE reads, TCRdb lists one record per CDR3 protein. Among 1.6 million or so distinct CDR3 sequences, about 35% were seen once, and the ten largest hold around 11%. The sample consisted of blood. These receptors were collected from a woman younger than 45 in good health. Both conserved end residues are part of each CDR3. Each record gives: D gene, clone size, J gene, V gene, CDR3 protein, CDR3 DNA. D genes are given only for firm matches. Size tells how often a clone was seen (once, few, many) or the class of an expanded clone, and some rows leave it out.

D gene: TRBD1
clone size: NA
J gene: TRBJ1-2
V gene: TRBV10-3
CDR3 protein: CAISFPGQGDGYTF
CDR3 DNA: TGTGCCATCAGTTTCCCGGGACAGGGTGACGGCTACACCTTC

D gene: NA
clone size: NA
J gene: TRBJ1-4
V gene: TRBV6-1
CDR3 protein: CASSGRHIATNEKPFF
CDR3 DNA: TGTGCCAGCAGTGGACGCCACATTGCAACTAATGAAAAACCGTTTTTT

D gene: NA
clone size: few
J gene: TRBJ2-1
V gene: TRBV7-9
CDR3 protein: CASLGAEETQFF
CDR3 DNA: TGTGCCAGCTTGGGGGCAGAAGAGACCCAGTTCTTC

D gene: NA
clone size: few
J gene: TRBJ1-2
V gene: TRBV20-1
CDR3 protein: CSATKGIFNYGYTF
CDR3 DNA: TGCAGTGCTACCAAGGGGATATTTAACTATGGCTACACCTTC

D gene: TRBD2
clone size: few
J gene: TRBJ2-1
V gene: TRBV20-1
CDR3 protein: CSAGGLVVGEQFF
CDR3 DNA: TGCAGTGCGGGAGGACTAGTGGTGGGTGAGCAGTTCTTC

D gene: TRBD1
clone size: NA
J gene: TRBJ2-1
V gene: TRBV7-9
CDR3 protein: CASSDQGTGLYNEQFF
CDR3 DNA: TGTGCCAGCAGCGACCAAGGGACAGGGCTATACAATGAGCAGTTCTTC

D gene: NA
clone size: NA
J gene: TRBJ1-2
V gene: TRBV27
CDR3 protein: CASSFAGDGCTF
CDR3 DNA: TGTGCCAGCAGTTTCGCGGGGGATGGCTGCACCTTC

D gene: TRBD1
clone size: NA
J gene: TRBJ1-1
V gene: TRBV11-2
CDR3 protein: CASSLDRTLGEAFF
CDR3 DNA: TGTGCCAGCAGCTTGGACAGGACCCTCGGGGAAGCTTTCTTT

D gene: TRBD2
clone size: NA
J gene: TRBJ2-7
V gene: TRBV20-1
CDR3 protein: CSAPIAGLPYEQYF
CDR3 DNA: TGCAGTGCCCCAATAGCGGGACTCCCCTACGAGCAGTACTTC

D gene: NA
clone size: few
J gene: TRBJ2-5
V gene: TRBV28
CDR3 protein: CASSLLSPETQYF
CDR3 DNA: TGTGCCAGCAGTTTACTGAGCCCGGAGACCCAGTACTTC

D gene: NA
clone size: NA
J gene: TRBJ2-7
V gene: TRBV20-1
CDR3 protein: CSAGGGDSSRGEQYF
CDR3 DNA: TGCAGTGCTGGAGGGGGAGACTCTAGCAGGGGCGAGCAGTACTTC

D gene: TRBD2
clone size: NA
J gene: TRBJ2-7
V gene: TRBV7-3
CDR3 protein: CASSPSSTAGEQYF
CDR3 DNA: TGTGCCAGCAGCCCATCATCGACAGCGGGAGAGCAGTACTTC

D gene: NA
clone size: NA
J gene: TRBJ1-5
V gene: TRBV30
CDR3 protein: CAWSAWAGENQPQHF
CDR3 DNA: TGTGCCTGGAGTGCATGGGCAGGAGAGAATCAGCCCCAGCATTTT

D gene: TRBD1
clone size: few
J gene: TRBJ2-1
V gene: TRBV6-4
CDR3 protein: CASRQEYRGSYEQFF
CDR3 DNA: TGTGCCAGCAGGCAGGAATACAGGGGGAGCTATGAGCAGTTCTTC

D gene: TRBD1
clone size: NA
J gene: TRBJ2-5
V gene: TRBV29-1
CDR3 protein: CSVGKARGQGEETQYF
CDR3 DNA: TGCAGCGTTGGCAAGGCTAGAGGGCAGGGGGAAGAGACCCAGTACTTC

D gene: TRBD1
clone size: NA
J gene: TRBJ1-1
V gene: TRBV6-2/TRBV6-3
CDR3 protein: CASSYYGTGNTEAFF
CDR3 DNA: TGTGCCAGCAGTTACTACGGGACAGGGAACACTGAAGCTTTCTTT

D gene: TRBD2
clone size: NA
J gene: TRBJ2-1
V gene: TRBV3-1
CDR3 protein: CASSQDPVGLAGGAINEQFF
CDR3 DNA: TGTGCCAGCAGCCAAGACCCAGTGGGGCTAGCGGGGGGGGCAATCAATGAGCAGTTCTTC

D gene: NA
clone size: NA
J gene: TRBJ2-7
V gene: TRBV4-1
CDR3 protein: CASSQDGGRVYDEQYF
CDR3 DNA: TGCGCCAGCAGCCAAGATGGGGGTCGCGTATATGACGAGCAGTACTTC

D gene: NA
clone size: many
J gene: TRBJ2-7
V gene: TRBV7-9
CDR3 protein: CASSSPGDEQYF
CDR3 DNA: TGTGCCAGCAGCTCCCCCGGGGACGAGCAGTACTTC

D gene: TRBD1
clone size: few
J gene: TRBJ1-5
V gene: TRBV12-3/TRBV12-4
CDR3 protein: CASRTGDLSNQPQHF
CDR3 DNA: TGTGCCAGCAGGACAGGGGATCTTAGCAATCAGCCCCAGCATTTT

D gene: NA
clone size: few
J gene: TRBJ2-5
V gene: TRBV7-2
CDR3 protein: CASSLNGGLETQYF
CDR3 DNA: TGTGCCAGCAGCTTAAACGGGGGGCTTGAGACCCAGTACTTC

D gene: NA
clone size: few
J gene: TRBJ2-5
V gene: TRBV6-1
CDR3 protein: CASSDSPWETQYF
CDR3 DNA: TGTGCCAGCAGTGACTCCCCTTGGGAGACCCAGTACTTC

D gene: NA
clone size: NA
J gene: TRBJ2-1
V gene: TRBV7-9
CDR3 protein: CASSPIRWIEQFF
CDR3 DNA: TGTGCCAGCAGCCCAATCCGGTGGATCGAGCAGTTCTTC

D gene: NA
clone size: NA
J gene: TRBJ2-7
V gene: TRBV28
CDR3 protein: CASRSTGTPSTYEQYF
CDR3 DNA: TGTGCCAGCAGATCTACCGGGACTCCCTCAACCTACGAGCAGTACTTC

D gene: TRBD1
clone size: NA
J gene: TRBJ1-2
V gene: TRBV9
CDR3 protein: CASSVTGTGGSYTF
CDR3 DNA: TGTGCCAGCAGCGTAACTGGGACAGGGGGCAGCTACACCTTC

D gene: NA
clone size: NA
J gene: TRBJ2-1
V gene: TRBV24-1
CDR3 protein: CATSDPGDEQFF
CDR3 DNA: TGTGCCACCAGTGATCCCGGGGATGAGCAGTTCTTC

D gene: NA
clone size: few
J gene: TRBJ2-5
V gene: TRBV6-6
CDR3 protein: CASSYSGRQEETQYF
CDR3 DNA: TGTGCCAGCAGTTACTCGGGTCGGCAGGAAGAGACCCAGTACTTC

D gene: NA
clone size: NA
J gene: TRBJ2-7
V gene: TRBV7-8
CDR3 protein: CASSLVTGLNYEQYF
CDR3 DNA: TGTGCCAGCAGCTTAGTGACAGGATTAAACTACGAGCAGTACTTC

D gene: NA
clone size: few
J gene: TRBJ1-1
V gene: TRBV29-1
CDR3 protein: CSVLRGMNTEAFF
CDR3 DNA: TGCAGCGTTCTTCGGGGCATGAACACTGAAGCTTTCTTT

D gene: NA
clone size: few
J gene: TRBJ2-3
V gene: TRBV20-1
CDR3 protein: CSAKEEGTDTQYF
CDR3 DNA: TGCAGTGCTAAGGAGGAGGGGACAGATACGCAGTATTTT

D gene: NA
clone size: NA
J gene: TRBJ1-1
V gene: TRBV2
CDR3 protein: CASSGRQANTEAFF
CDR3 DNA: TGTGCCAGCAGTGGTCGCCAGGCGAACACTGAAGCTTTCTTT

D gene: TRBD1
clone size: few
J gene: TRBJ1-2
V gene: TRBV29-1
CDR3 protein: CSAKEPTGVGGYTF
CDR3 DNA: TGCAGCGCAAAAGAACCGACAGGGGTCGGCGGCTACACCTTC

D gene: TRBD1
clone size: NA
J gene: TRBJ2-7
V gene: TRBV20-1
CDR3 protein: CSAPDRGSSVQYF
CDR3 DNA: TGCAGTGCCCCCGACAGGGGAAGTAGCGTGCAGTACTTC

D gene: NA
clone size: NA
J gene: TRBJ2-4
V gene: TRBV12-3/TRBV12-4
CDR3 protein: CASTRGSGKNIQYF
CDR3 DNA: TGTGCCAGCACCCGGGGGAGTGGCAAAAACATTCAGTACTTC

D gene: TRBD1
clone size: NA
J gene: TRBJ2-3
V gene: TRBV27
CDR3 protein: CASGYMTGVTDTQYF
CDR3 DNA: TGTGCCAGCGGTTACATGACAGGGGTTACAGATACGCAGTATTTT

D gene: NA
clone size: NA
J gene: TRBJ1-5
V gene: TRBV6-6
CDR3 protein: CASSRSTQPQHF
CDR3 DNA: TGTGCCAGCAGCCGCAGCACTCAGCCCCAGCATTTT

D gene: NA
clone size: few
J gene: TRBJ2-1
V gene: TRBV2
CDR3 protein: CASKASSDYNEQFF
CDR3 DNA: TGTGCCAGCAAGGCGTCTAGCGACTACAATGAGCAGTTCTTC

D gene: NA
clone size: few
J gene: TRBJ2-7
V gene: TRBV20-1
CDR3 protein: CSAREDGSVPTYEQYF
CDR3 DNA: TGCAGTGCTAGAGAGGACGGGAGCGTTCCGACCTACGAGCAGTACTTC

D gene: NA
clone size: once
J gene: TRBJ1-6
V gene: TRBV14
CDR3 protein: CASSQDSGGRNSPLHF
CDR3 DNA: TGTGCCAGCAGCCAAGATTCGGGGGGCAGGAATTCACCCCTCCACTTT

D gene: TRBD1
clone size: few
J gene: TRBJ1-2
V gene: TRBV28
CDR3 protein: CASSLLPGQGAFGYTF
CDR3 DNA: TGTGCCAGCAGTTTACTGCCCGGACAGGGGGCGTTTGGCTACACCTTC

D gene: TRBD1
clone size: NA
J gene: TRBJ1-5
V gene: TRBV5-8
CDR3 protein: CASSLQGANNQPQHF
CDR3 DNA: TGTGCCAGCAGCTTACAGGGGGCGAACAATCAGCCCCAGCATTTT

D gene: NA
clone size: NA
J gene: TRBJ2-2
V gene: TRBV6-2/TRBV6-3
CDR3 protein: CASSFKGELFF
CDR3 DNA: TGTGCCAGCAGCTTCAAGGGGGAGCTGTTTTTT

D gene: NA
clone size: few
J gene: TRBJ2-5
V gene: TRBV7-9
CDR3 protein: CASTNLQAGDETQYF
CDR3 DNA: TGTGCCAGCACCAATCTCCAGGCGGGTGACGAGACCCAGTACTTC

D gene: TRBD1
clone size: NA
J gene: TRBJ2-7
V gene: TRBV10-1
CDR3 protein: CASSNGTAYEQYF
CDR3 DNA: TGCGCCAGCAGTAACGGGACAGCCTACGAGCAGTACTTC

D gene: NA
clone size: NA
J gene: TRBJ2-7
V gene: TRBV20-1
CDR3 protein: CSARDTQGTSLYEQYF
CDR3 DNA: TGCAGTGCTAGGGATACACAGGGGACTTCCCTCTACGAGCAGTACTTC

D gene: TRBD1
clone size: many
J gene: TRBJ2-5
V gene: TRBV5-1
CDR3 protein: CASSGQDQETQYF
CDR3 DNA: TGCGCCAGCTCCGGACAGGACCAAGAGACCCAGTACTTC

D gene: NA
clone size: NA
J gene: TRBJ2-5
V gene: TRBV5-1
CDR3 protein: CASSSFPSAETQYF
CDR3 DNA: TGCGCCAGCAGCTCCTTTCCTAGCGCGGAGACCCAGTACTTC

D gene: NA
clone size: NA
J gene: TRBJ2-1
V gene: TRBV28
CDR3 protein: CASSPPGQPPEEQFF
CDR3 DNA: TGTGCCAGCAGCCCGCCGGGCCAACCCCCTGAGGAGCAGTTCTTC

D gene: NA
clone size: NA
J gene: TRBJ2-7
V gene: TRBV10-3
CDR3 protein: CAISDRKSSYEQYF
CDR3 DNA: TGTGCCATCAGTGACAGGAAATCCTCCTACGAGCAGTACTTC

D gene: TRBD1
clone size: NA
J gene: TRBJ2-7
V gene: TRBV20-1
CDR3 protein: CSARPRTGFTEQYF
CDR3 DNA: TGCAGTGCTAGACCCCGGACAGGGTTTACCGAGCAGTACTTC

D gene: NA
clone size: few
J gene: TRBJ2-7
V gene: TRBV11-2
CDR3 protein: CASSLEYAGEQYF
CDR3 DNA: TGTGCCAGCAGCTTAGAGTACGCGGGGGAGCAGTACTTC

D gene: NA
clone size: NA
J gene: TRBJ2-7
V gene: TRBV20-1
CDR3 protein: CSARVNYEQYF
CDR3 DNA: TGCAGTGCTAGAGTCAATTACGAGCAGTACTTC

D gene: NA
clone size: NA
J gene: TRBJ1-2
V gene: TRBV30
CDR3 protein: CAWSGLDRANYGYTF
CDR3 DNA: TGTGCCTGGAGTGGACTGGACAGAGCTAACTATGGCTACACCTTC

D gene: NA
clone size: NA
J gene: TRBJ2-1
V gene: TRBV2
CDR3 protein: CASSDVGRGAGHEQFF
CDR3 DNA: TGTGCCAGCAGTGATGTTGGCAGGGGCGCCGGGCATGAGCAGTTCTTC

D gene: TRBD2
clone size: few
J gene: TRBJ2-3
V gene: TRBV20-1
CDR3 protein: CSARDRVAGGLTDTQYF
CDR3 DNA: TGCAGTGCTAGAGATCGTGTTGCGGGAGGGCTAACAGATACGCAGTATTTT

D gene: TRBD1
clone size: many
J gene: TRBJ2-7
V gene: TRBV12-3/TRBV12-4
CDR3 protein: CASSFPEGTGNNEQYF
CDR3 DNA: TGTGCCAGCAGCTTCCCCGAGGGGACAGGTAATAACGAGCAGTACTTC